The 30 T cell receptor beta chains reported below all come from one sample, sequenced in a study of blood T cell repertoires in COVID-19. The method was immunoSEQ multiplex PCR; TCRdb's version includes in-frame clones alone and lacks a portion of them. The sample contains about 330,000 clones, roughly 90% of which appear only once. The sample taken for sequencing was peripheral blood. These receptors were obtained from a woman aged 45 to 65 with active or convalescent COVID-19.

This chain uses TRBV28 with TRBJ2-7; 7 nucleotides match TRBD1. Germline V gene lookup returns CDR1 MDHEN and CDR2 SYDVKM. V lost 5 bases and J lost 6; bases outside the gene matches: 10. This CDR3 contains 14 residues. The CDR3 spells CASSRQGATGEQYF. The CDR3 bases are TGTGCCAGCAGTAGACAGGGAGCGACAGGCGAGCAGTACTTC.

The genes are TRBV5-4 and TRBJ1-1; D is unclear. V was trimmed by 0 bases and J by 7 bases, leaving 13 bases between them. This CDR3 contains 14 residues. CDR1 is SGHNT, CDR2 YYREEE, per germline (reference sequence). The CDR3 DNA is TGTGCCAGCAGCTTGGGGTACGGTGGTAGTGAAGCTTTCTTT. Protein: CASSLGYGGSEAFF.

The rearrangement links TRBV13 to TRBJ1-2, with 7 bases fitting TRBD1. J gave up 5 bases and V 4 bases, and 4 bases lay outside the gene matches. In germline, CDR1 is PRHDT, CDR2 FYEKMQ (reference sequence). The CDR3 length is 13 residues. The CDR3 loop is CASSSTGQYGYTF. CDR3 DNA sequence: TGTGCCAGCAGCTCGACGGGACAGTATGGCTACACCTTC. The complete variable domain, with remaining parts taken from reference TRBV13 and TRBJ1-2, reads AAGVIQSPRHLIKEKRETATLKCYPIPRHDTVYWYQQGPGQDPQFLISFYEKMQSDKGSIPDRFSAQQFSDYHSELNMSSLELGDSALYFCASSSTGQYGYTFGSGTRLTVV.

The chain links TRBV10-3 to TRBJ2-7, with 8 nucleotides matching TRBD2. This CDR3 has 15 amino acids. In germline, CDR1 is ENHRY, CDR2 SYGVKD. The junction had 7 bases not matched to a gene; V was cut back by 1 base and J by 5 bases. DNA of the CDR3: TGTGCCATCAGTGAGTACGCGGGAGGAGGGAACGAGCAGTACTTC. Protein: CAISEYAGGGNEQYF.

The chain combines TRBV10-3 with TRBJ2-1, with D possibly TRBD1 on 5 matching bases. The CDR3 extends over 15 amino acids. The V end was cut by 6 bases, the J end by 9 bases, with 21 bases between. Per germline, CDR1 ENHRY and CDR2 SYGVKD. CDR3 amino acids: CAISKYEVQGSEQFF. Here the CDR3 DNA reads TGTGCCATCAGCAAGTACGAAGTTCAGGGTAGTGAGCAGTTCTTC.

This sequence joins TRBV7-9 and TRBJ2-7; 9 bases are shared with TRBD1. Germline V gene lookup returns CDR1 SEHNR and CDR2 FQNEAQ (reference sequence). Unmatched junction bases numbered 6, after V lost 4 bases and J lost 5 bases. The CDR3 is 14 amino acids. The CDR3 coding sequence is TGTGCCAGCAGCTCCTCGGGACAGGGTCACGAGCAGTACTTC. Translated, it gives CASSSSGQGHEQYF. Full variable domain (missing parts from reference TRBV7-9 and TRBJ2-7): DTGVSQNPRHKITKRGQNVTFRCDPISEHNRLYWYRQTLGQGPEFLTYFQNEAQLEKSRLLSDRFSAERPKGSFSTLEIQRTEQGDSAMYLCASSSSGQGHEQYFGPGTRLTVT.

This chain links TRBV6-5 with TRBJ1-1; the match to TRBD1 covers 7 bases. Germline trimming cut 0 bases from V and 3 bases from J; bases unmatched to any gene: 4. The CDR3 runs 15 residues. The germline V gene encodes CDR1 MNHEY and CDR2 SVGAGI. The CDR3 region is CASSYSEGADTEAFF. Written as DNA, the CDR3 is TGTGCCAGCAGTTACTCGGAGGGGGCGGACACTGAAGCTTTCTTT.

This rearrangement joins TRBV7-8 to TRBJ2-7; TRBD2 matches 8 bases. In germline, CDR1 is SGHVS, CDR2 FQNEAQ. CDR3 size: 17 residues. The ends lost 5 bases at V and 3 bases at J; junction bases unmatched: 15. CDR3 sequence: CASSPGGWAGGNYEQYF. The CDR3 DNA sequence: TGTGCCAGCAGCCCCGGCGGTTGGGCGGGAGGCAACTACGAGCAGTACTTC.

In its sample, this clone was seen a few times. The CDR3 loop is CASSLSGAYNEQFF. CDR3 DNA sequence: TGTGCCAGCAGCTTAAGCGGAGCATACAATGAGCAGTTCTTC. The J gene is TRBJ2-1, the V gene TRBV11-3; D is perhaps TRBD2 (5 bases). V was cut by 2 bases and J by 4 bases, with 9 bases left in between. This CDR3 has 14 residues. Germline CDR1 and CDR2: SGHNT and YENEEA.

The chain combines TRBV7-9 with TRBJ1-5, with D unclear. Deletions cut 1 base from V and 4 bases from J, with 5 bases between. From germline, CDR1 is SEHNR and CDR2 FQNEAQ (reference sequence). The CDR3 covers 13 residues. This CDR3 is CASSLETNQPQHF. CDR3 DNA sequence: TGTGCCAGCAGCTTAGAGACTAATCAGCCCCAGCATTTT.

The chain has TRBV28 and TRBJ1-2; D gene ambiguous. Per the germline V gene, CDR1 is MDHEN and CDR2 is SYDVKM. The CDR3 totals 12 residues. The V end was cut by 6 bases, the J end by 8 bases, with 13 bases between. In nucleotides, the CDR3 is TGTGCCAGCAGCCAAAGTCTCCGGGGCTACACCTTC. Amino acids: CASSQSLRGYTF.

The chain joins TRBV7-2 to TRBJ2-7, with D possibly matching TRBD2 (5 bases). The V and J ends lost 4 bases and 8 bases respectively, with 9 bases between them. The CDR3 totals 11 residues. CDR1 SGHTA and CDR2 FQGNSA come from the germline V gene. The CDR3 DNA follows: TGTGCCAGCAGCTCTACTAGACAGCAGTACTTC. As protein: CASSSTRQQYF.

This clone was recorded only once. The rearrangement links TRBV19 to TRBJ2-2; 11 bases line up with TRBD2. This CDR3 is built from 17 residues. V lost 2 bases, J lost 3 bases, and 5 bases stayed unmatched. Germline V gives CDR1 LNHDA, CDR2 SQIVND (reference sequence). The CDR3 bases are TGTGCCAGTAGTATATCGCTAGCGGGAGGCTACACCGGGGAGCTGTTTTTT. Encoded protein: CASSISLAGGYTGELFF.

The V call is TRBV5-5, the J call TRBJ2-5; TRBD1 is a possible D gene (5 bases). Germline CDR1 and CDR2: SGHKS and YYEKEE (reference sequence). Trimming removed 2 bases from V and 4 bases from J, with 15 bases in between. The CDR3 has 15 residues. The CDR3 nucleotides read TGTGCCAGCAGCTTAATGCCAGGGAATCTAGAGACCCAGTACTTC. It codes for CASSLMPGNLETQYF.

The chain uses TRBV18 and TRBJ1-1; no clear D. CDR1 is KGHSH and CDR2 is LQKENI in the germline V gene. V lost 0 bases and J lost 3, with 8 bases in between. This CDR3 is 14 amino acids long. CDR3 loop: CASSPPGGDTEAFF. The CDR3 DNA follows: TGTGCCAGCTCACCACCGGGCGGGGACACTGAAGCTTTCTTT.

This chain connects TRBV11-2 to TRBJ1-2; D is undetermined. CDR1 SGHAT and CDR2 FQNNGV come from the germline V gene. Trimming removed 5 bases at V and 4 bases at J, with 17 bases between. The CDR3 extends over 15 amino acids. CDR3 region: CASSTLQREGYGYTF. The CDR3 region has the DNA TGTGCCAGCAGCACCCTACAACGAGAGGGCTATGGCTACACCTTC.

This chain connects TRBV6-5 to TRBJ1-5; unclear D gene. V dropped 4 bases and J dropped 6 bases, with 16 bases sitting between them. CDR1 is MNHEY and CDR2 is SVGAGI in the germline V gene. CDR3 length equals 15 residues. The CDR3 loop reads CASSSADRSGQPQHF. For the CDR3, the DNA is TGTGCCAGCAGTTCTGCCGATCGAAGCGGTCAGCCCCAGCATTTT.

This rearrangement joins TRBV6-2 or TRBV6-3 to TRBJ2-1; TRBD1 is a possible D gene (6 bases). V was cut by 0 bases and J by 0 bases, with 18 bases left in between. The CDR3 contains 19 residues. CDR1 and CDR2 from the germline V gene are MNHEY and SVGEGT. The CDR3 bases are TGTGCCAGCAGTTACTCGCTAGGATCAGGACAGTCCTCCTACAATGAGCAGTTCTTC. Protein sequence: CASSYSLGSGQSSYNEQFF.

This sequence joins TRBV6-1 and TRBJ2-1, with 9 bases identical to TRBD2. J lost 0 bases, V lost 0 bases, and 12 bases had no gene match. CDR3 length equals 20 residues. From germline, CDR1 is MNHNS and CDR2 SASEGT. The DNA of the CDR3 is TGTGCCAGCAGTGAAGCGTTGATAGCGGGGGCTCAAATCTCCTACAATGAGCAGTTCTTC. Residues: CASSEALIAGAQISYNEQFF.

The chain recombines TRBV30 with TRBJ1-2; TRBD1 might be the D (5 bases). V was pared by 5 bases and J by 0 bases, with 19 bases between. Germline CDR1 and CDR2: GTSNPN and SVGIG (reference sequence). There are 16 residues in the CDR3. CDR3 sequence (DNA): TGTGCCTGGGCTTCAGGGCTGAAAGCACCTAACTATGGCTACACCTTC. It codes for CAWASGLKAPNYGYTF.

The chain uses TRBV7-2 and TRBJ1-2; D not certain. From germline, CDR1 is SGHTA and CDR2 FQGNSA. The CDR3 is 16 amino acids. With 1 base removed from V and 3 bases from J, the gap between germline ends came to 15 bases. In DNA form, the CDR3 reads TGTGCCAGCAGCTTAGATTTCCAGTCCGCCGACTATGGCTACACCTTC. Its protein is CASSLDFQSADYGYTF.

The gene calls are TRBV6-5 and TRBJ1-2; 12 bases line up with TRBD1. The V and J ends lost 4 bases and 3 bases, in that order; junction bases with no gene match: 6. The CDR3 is 16 amino acids. Germline V gene lookup returns CDR1 MNHEY and CDR2 SVGAGI. Written as DNA, the CDR3 is TGTGCCAGCAGTTCGGGGACAGGGGGCATCTACTATGGCTACACCTTC. It translates to CASSSGTGGIYYGYTF.

The CDR3 protein is CASKVEGIYGYTF. The CDR3 DNA follows: TGTGCCAGCAAGGTGGAGGGGATCTATGGCTACACCTTC. This chain joins TRBV2 and TRBJ1-2; perhaps TRBD1 as D (5 bases). The germline V and J ends were trimmed by 7 bases and 4 bases, with 13 bases remaining between them. Germline V lookup: CDR1 SNHLY, CDR2 FYNNEI. The CDR3 extends over 13 amino acids.

The gene calls are TRBV4-1 and TRBJ2-7; TRBD2 aligns across 11 bases. This CDR3 has 15 amino acids. In germline, CDR1 is MGHRA, CDR2 YSYEKL. V lost 4 bases to trimming and J lost 4 bases; unmatched junction nucleotides: 6. The CDR3 bases are TGCGCCAGCAGCCTGAGACTAGCGGGGTCTTACGAGCAGTACTTC. The encoded protein is CASSLRLAGSYEQYF.

The V call is TRBV5-1, the J call TRBJ2-1; D unclear. The CDR3 loop spans 12 amino acids. The germline CDR1 and CDR2 sequences are SGHRS and YFSETQ. Deletions cut 2 bases from V and 15 bases from J, with 15 bases between. CDR3 protein: CASSFGSYVPFF. The CDR3 coding sequence is TGCGCCAGCAGCTTCGGTAGCTACGTGCCGTTCTTC.

The sample holds a few counts of this clone. This chain uses TRBV18 with TRBJ2-7, with a tentative D call TRBD2 (6 bases). The CDR3 runs to 13 residues. V dropped 3 bases and J dropped 3 bases, with 9 bases sitting between them. Germline V gene sequence: CDR1 KGHSH, CDR2 LQKENI. DNA of the CDR3: TGTGCCAGCTCACCGGGACTCCACTACGAGCAGTACTTC. It codes for CASSPGLHYEQYF.

The CDR3 spells CASSLGRVSEKLFF. The CDR3 DNA reads as TGTGCCAGCAGCTTAGGCAGGGTATCTGAAAAACTGTTTTTT. The chain uses TRBV11-2 and TRBJ1-4, with D perhaps matching TRBD1 (5 bases). Trimming took off 1 base at V and 7 bases at J, with 10 bases between the two ends. The CDR3 extends over 14 amino acids. CDR1 is SGHAT, CDR2 FQNNGV, per germline.

This sequence joins TRBV5-1 and TRBJ2-7, with 12 nucleotides matching TRBD2. CDR1 is SGHRS and CDR2 is YFSETQ in the germline V gene. V lost 4 bases to trimming and J lost 4 bases; unmatched junction nucleotides: 9. This CDR3 comprises 16 residues. The CDR3 here is CASSAQTSGGPYEQYF. In DNA, the CDR3 is TGCGCCAGCAGCGCACAAACTAGCGGGGGGCCGTACGAGCAGTACTTC.

The chain links TRBV7-2 to TRBJ2-3; D may be TRBD1 (5 bases). Germline V gives CDR1 SGHTA, CDR2 FQGNSA. The CDR3 spans 14 residues. V was shortened by 5 bases and J by 6 bases, with 15 bases between the two germline ends. Here the CDR3 reads CASSPRRQIDTQYF. In nucleotides, the CDR3 is TGTGCCAGCAGCCCTAGGCGACAGATTGATACGCAGTATTTT. Filled out from reference TRBV7-2 and TRBJ2-3, the complete variable domain reads GAGVSQSPSNKVTEKGKDVELRCDPISGHTALYWYRQSLGQGLEFLIYFQGNSAPDKSGLPSDRFSAERTGGSVSTLTIQRTQQEDSAVYLCASSPRRQIDTQYFGPGTRLTVL.

The rearrangement uses TRBV27 and TRBJ1-1; D remains unclear. V lost 0 bases and J 4 bases, leaving 12 bases between the germline ends. CDR3 length equals 15 residues. Germline CDR1 MNHEY, CDR2 SMNVEV (reference sequence). The CDR3 region has the DNA TGTGCCAGCAGTTTATCCGGCTCACAGAGCACTGAAGCTTTCTTT. The encoded protein is CASSLSGSQSTEAFF.